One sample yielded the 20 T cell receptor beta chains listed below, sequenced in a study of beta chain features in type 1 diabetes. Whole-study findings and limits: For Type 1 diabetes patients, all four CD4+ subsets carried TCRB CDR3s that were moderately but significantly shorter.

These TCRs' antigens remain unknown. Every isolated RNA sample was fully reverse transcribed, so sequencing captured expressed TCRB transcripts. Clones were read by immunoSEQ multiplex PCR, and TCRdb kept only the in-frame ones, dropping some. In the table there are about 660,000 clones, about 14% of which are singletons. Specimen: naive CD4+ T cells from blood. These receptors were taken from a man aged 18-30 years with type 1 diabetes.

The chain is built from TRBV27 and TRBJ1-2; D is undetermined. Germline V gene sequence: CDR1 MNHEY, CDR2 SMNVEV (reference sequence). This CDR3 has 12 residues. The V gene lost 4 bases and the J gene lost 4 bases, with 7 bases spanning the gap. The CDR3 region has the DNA TGTGCCAGCAGTTCGCGGACCTATGGCTACACCTTC. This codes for CASSSRTYGYTF.

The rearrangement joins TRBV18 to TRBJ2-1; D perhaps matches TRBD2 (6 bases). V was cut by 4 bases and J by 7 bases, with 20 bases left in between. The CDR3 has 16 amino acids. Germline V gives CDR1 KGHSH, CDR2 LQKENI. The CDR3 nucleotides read TGTGCCAGCTCACTGAACAGGAACTTCGGACTAAATGAGCAGTTCTTC. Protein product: CASSLNRNFGLNEQFF.

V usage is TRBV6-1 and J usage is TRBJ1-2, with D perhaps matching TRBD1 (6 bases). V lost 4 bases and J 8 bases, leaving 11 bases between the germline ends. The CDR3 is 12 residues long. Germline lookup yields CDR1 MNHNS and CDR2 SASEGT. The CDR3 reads CASSVTGFGYTF. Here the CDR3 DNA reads TGTGCCAGCAGTGTGACAGGTTTCGGCTACACCTTC.

The CDR3: CASSLLAGTGELFF. The DNA for the CDR3 is TGTGCCAGCAGCTTACTAGCGGGGACCGGGGAGCTGTTTTTT. The chain has TRBV7-9 and TRBJ2-2; TRBD2 matches 9 bases. The CDR3 spans 14 residues. Germline CDR1 reads SEHNR; CDR2 reads FQNEAQ (reference sequence). V lost 2 bases to trimming and J lost 5 bases; unmatched junction nucleotides: 0.

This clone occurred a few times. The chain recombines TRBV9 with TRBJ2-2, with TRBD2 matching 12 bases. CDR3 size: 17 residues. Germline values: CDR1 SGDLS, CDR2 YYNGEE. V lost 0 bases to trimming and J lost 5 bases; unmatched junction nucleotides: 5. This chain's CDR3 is CASSVGLAGAGTGELFF. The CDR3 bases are TGTGCCAGCAGCGTAGGACTAGCGGGGGCCGGGACCGGGGAGCTGTTTTTT.

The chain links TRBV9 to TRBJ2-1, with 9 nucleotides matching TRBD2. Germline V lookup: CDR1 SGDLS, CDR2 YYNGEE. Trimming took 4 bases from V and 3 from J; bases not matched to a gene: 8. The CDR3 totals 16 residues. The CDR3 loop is CASSPHSGSIYNEQFF. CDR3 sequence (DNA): TGTGCCAGCAGCCCCCATAGCGGGAGTATCTACAATGAGCAGTTCTTC.

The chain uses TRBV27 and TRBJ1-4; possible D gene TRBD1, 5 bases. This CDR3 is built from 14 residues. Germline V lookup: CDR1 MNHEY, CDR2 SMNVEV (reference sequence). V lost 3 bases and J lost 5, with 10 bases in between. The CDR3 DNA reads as TGTGCCAGCAGTTTTCAAGGGGCCAATGAAAAACTGTTTTTT. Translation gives CASSFQGANEKLFF.

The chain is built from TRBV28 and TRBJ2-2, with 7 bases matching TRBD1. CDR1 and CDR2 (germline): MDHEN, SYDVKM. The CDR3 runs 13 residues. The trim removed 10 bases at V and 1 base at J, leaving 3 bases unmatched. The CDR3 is CATTGVNTGELFF. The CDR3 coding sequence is TGTGCCACTACAGGGGTGAACACCGGGGAGCTGTTTTTT.

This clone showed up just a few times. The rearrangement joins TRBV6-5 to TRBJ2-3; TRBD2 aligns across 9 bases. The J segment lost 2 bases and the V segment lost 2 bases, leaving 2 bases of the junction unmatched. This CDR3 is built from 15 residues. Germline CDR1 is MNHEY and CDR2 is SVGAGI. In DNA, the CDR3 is TGTGCCAGCAGTTACCGGGGACTAGCCACAGATACGCAGTATTTT. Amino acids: CASSYRGLATDTQYF.

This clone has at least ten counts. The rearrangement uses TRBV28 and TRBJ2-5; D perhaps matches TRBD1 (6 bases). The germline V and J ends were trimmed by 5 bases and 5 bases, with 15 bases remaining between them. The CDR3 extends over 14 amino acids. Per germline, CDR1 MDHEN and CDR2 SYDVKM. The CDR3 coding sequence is TGTGCCAGCAGTCCTAGTGGGGACACCGAGACCCAGTACTTC. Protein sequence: CASSPSGDTETQYF.

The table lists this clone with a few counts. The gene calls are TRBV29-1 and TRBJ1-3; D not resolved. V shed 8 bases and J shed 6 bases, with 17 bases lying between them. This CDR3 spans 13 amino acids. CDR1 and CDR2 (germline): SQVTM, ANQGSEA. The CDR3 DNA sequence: TGCAGCACACGACGGCCCCTTGTAAACACCATATATTTT. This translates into CSTRRPLVNTIYF.

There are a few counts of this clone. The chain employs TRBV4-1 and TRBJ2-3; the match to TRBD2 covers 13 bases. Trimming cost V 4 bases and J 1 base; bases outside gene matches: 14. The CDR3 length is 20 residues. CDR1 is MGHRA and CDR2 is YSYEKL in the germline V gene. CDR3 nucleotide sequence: TGCGCCAGCAGCCCGGCGTGGAGGACTAGCGGGAGAATGGGCACAGATACGCAGTATTTT. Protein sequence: CASSPAWRTSGRMGTDTQYF.

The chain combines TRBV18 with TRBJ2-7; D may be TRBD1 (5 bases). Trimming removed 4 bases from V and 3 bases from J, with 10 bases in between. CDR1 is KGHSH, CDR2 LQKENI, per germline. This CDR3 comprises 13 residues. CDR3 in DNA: TGTGCCAGCTCACTACAGGAAGGCTACGAGCAGTACTTC. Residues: CASSLQEGYEQYF.

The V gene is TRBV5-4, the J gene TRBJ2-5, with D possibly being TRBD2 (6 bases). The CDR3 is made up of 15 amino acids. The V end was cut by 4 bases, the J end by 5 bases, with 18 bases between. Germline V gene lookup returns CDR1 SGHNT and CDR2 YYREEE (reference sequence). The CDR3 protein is CASSLIGGRGETQYF. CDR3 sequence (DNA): TGTGCCAGCAGCCTCATCGGCGGCCGGGGGGAGACCCAGTACTTC.

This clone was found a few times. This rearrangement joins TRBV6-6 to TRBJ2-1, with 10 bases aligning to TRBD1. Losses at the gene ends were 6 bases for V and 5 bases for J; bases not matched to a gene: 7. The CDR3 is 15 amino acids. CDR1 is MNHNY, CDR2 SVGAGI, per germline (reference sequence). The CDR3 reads CASSRGQGDDNEQFF. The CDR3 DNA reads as TGTGCCAGCAGCCGAGGACAGGGGGACGACAATGAGCAGTTCTTC.

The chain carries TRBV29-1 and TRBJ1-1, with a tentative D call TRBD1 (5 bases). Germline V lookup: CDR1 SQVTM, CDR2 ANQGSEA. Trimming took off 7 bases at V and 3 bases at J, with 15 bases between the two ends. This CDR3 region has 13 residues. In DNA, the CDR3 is TGCAGCGCCAAATCCGGGGCGGACACTGAAGCTTTCTTT. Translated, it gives CSAKSGADTEAFF.

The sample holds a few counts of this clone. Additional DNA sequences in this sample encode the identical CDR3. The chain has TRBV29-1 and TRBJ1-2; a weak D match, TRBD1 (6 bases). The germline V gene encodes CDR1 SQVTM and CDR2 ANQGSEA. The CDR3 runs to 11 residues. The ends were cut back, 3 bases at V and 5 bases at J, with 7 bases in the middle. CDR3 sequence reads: CSVDRGYGYTF. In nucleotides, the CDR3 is TGCAGCGTTGACAGGGGTTATGGCTACACCTTC.

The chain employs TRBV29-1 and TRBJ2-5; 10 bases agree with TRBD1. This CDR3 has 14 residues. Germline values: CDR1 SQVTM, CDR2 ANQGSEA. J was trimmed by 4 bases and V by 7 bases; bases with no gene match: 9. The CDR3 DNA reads TGCAGCGCCCGAGACAGGGGGCGGATAGAGACCCAGTACTTC. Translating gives CSARDRGRIETQYF.

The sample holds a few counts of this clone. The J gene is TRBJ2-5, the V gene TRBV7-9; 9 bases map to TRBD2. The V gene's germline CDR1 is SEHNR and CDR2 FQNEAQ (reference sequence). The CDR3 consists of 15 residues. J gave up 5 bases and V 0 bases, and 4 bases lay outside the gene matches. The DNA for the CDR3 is TGTGCCAGCAGCTTAGCGGGACTAGCCTCGGAGACCCAGTACTTC. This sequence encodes CASSLAGLASETQYF.

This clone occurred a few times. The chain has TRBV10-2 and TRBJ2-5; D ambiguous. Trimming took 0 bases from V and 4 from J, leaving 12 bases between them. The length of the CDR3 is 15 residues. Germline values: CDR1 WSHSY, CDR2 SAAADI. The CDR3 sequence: CASSESGSTRETQYF. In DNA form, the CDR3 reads TGCGCCAGCAGTGAGTCTGGATCAACTCGAGAGACCCAGTACTTC.